These 10 T cell receptor beta chains came from one sample sequenced in a study of control samples from healthy donors and cancer patients. TCRdb keeps only in-frame clones here, not all; method: immunoSEQ multiplex PCR. This table has 40,000 to 50,000 clones, over 65% appearing once. The sequenced sample consisted of blood. All receptors derive from a man in his sixties in good health.

This clone has only a few counts. This chain connects TRBV5-5 to TRBJ1-6, with 7 bases aligning to TRBD1. CDR3 length equals 15 residues. Germline CDR1 and CDR2: SGHKS and YYEKEE (reference sequence). Germline trimming cut 0 bases from V and 4 bases from J; bases unmatched to any gene: 1. CDR3 loop: CASSLEGQYNSPLHF. DNA of the CDR3: TGTGCCAGCAGCTTGGAGGGACAGTATAATTCACCCCTCCACTTT.

This chain joins TRBV27 and TRBJ1-2; D gene uncertain. V lost 5 bases and J lost 8, with 21 bases in between. The germline V gene has CDR1 MNHEY and CDR2 SMNVEV (reference sequence). There are 15 residues in the CDR3. CDR3 DNA sequence: TGTGCCAGCAGTCCAACGACGAGATCTTTGGGCGGCTACACCTTC. Translation: CASSPTTRSLGGYTF.

V usage is TRBV11-2 and J usage is TRBJ1-6; no clear D. V lost 5 bases and J 0 bases, leaving 17 bases between the germline ends. CDR3 size: 18 residues. Germline CDR1 and CDR2: SGHAT and FQNNGV. The CDR3 reads CASSPAGGGSSYNSPLHF. CDR3 nucleotide sequence: TGTGCCAGCAGCCCGGCGGGAGGAGGGAGCTCCTATAATTCACCCCTCCACTTT.

This clone was seen ten or more times. The chain joins TRBV29-1 to TRBJ1-1, with TRBD1 matching 7 bases. The V gene end was trimmed by 4 bases and the J gene end by 5 bases; junction bases not matched to a gene: 10. The CDR3 totals 14 residues. The V gene's germline CDR1 is SQVTM and CDR2 ANQGSEA. The CDR3: CSVAAGGKGTEAFF. DNA of the CDR3: TGCAGCGTTGCGGCAGGGGGAAAGGGAACTGAAGCTTTCTTT. Combining the CDR3 with reference TRBV29-1 and TRBJ1-1 gives the whole variable domain SAVISQKPSRDICQRGTSLTIQCQVDSQVTMMFWYRQQPGQSLTLIATANQGSEATYESGFVIDKFPISRPNLTFSTLTVSNMSPEDSSIYLCSVAAGGKGTEAFFGQGTRLTVV.

The chain has TRBV20-1 and TRBJ2-7, with D possibly TRBD2 on 6 matching bases. The CDR3 loop spans 10 amino acids. V was shortened by 5 bases and J by 9 bases, with 11 bases between the two germline ends. Per the germline V gene, CDR1 is DFQATT and CDR2 is SNEGSKA (reference sequence). In nucleotides, the CDR3 is TGCAGTGCTTCCCAGGGAGGGCAGTACTTC. This encodes CSASQGGQYF.

The V gene is TRBV6-1, the J gene TRBJ1-2, with 8 positions matching TRBD1. After removal of 1 base from V and 5 bases from J, the junction contained 9 bases not matched to a gene. This CDR3 is 16 amino acids long. The germline V gene encodes CDR1 MNHNS and CDR2 SASEGT. The CDR3 bases are TGTGCCAGCAGTGAAGAAAGGACAGGGAGGGCATATGGCTACACCTTC. Residues: CASSEERTGRAYGYTF.

This clone was counted a single time. The chain recombines TRBV10-1 with TRBJ2-7, with TRBD1 matching 9 bases. The ends lost 4 bases at V and 12 bases at J; junction bases unmatched: 13. The CDR3 is made up of 14 amino acids. Germline V gives CDR1 WNHNN, CDR2 SYGVQD (reference sequence). The CDR3 here is CASSGDRDPTSLYF. In nucleotides, the CDR3 is TGCGCCAGCAGTGGGGACAGGGATCCTACGAGTTTGTACTTC.

The chain uses TRBV28 and TRBJ2-7; no clear D. This CDR3 has 10 amino acids. From germline, CDR1 is MDHEN and CDR2 SYDVKM. V gave up 3 bases and J gave up 7 bases, with 4 bases separating them. The CDR3, as DNA: TGTGCCAGCAGTTTGAATGAGCAGTACTTC. Translated: CASSLNEQYF.

The count of this clone is one. The J gene is TRBJ2-1, the V gene TRBV24-1, with 8 bases that match TRBD1. The V and J ends lost 2 bases and 6 bases, in that order; junction bases with no gene match: 5. This CDR3 region has 15 residues. Germline V gene lookup returns CDR1 KGHDR and CDR2 SFDVKD. The CDR3, as DNA: TGTGCCACCAGTGATTCACGACAGGGGCCCAATGAGCAGTTCTTC. Residues: CATSDSRQGPNEQFF.

The chain has TRBV6-2 or TRBV6-3 and TRBJ1-5; weak D call: TRBD1 (5 bases). CDR3 size: 14 residues. Trimming pared 1 base from V and 6 bases from J, leaving 10 bases between. In germline, CDR1 is MNHEY, CDR2 SVGEGT. CDR3: CASSYLQGGQPQHF. For the CDR3, the DNA is TGTGCCAGCAGTTACTTGCAGGGCGGTCAGCCCCAGCATTTT.